This TCR beta chain was documented in a study of blood T cell repertoires in COVID-19. There are 16 residues in the CDR3. V dropped 5 bases and J dropped 4 bases, with 19 bases sitting between them. Per the germline V gene, CDR1 is SGHTA and CDR2 is FQGTGA. Data came from immunoSEQ multiplex PCR; TCRdb stores just in-frame clones and leaves some out. Of around 46,000 clones detected, around 86% appear once; the ten largest clones hold 2.5% to 3.5%. The sample was PBMCs or T cells enriched from blood (not recorded which). The receptor's source is a woman in her forties or fifties who had recovered from COVID-19. This chain uses TRBV7-3 with TRBJ2-3; D perhaps matches TRBD1 (6 bases). The DNA of the CDR3 is TGTGCCAGCAGCCAGGGGAGTAGCAGGTCCCCAGATACGCAGTATTTT. It translates to CASSQGSSRSPDTQYF.